Below are 32 T cell receptor beta chains sequenced from a single sample in a study of PD-1 blockade in classical Hodgkin lymphoma. This table comes from immunoSEQ multiplex PCR, and its TCRdb copy is limited to in-frame clones, with some not included. The profile shows 6,500 to 8,500 clones, 75% to 90% of them singletons. Noted time point: cycle 4 day 1 (C4D1), after 5 to 7 weeks of nivolumab. All the patients suffered relapse after autologous stem cell transplantation, and brentuximab vedotin exposure differed. The sequences come from peripheral blood mononuclear cells (PBMCs), collected before the fourth cycle of nivolumab. The receptors here all came from a human donor with classical Hodgkin lymphoma.

The rearrangement joins TRBV5-4 to TRBJ1-1, with TRBD1 matching 10 bases. With 2 bases clipped from V and 1 base from J, the junction kept 5 bases outside the gene matches. From germline, CDR1 is SGHNT and CDR2 YYREEE (reference sequence). The CDR3 spans 16 residues. The chain's CDR3 is CASSLTRTGGNTEAFF. CDR3 nucleotide sequence: TGTGCCAGCAGCTTAACAAGGACAGGGGGGAACACTGAAGCTTTCTTT. The full variable domain, with the rest looked up from reference TRBV5-4 and TRBJ1-1, is ETGVTQSPTHLIKTRGQQVTLRCSSQSGHNTVSWYQQALGQGPQFIFQYYREEENGRGNFPPRFSGLQFPNYSSELNVNALELDDSALYLCASSLTRTGGNTEAFFGQGTRLTVV.

CDR3 in amino acids: CASSLFGTPNTEAFF. The CDR3 nucleotides read TGTGCCAGCAGCTTGTTTGGGACACCAAACACTGAAGCTTTCTTT. V usage is TRBV5-4 and J usage is TRBJ1-1; D may be TRBD1 (6 bases). V lost 1 base and J lost 2, with 12 bases in between. The CDR3 consists of 15 residues. Germline-derived CDR1 and CDR2 are SGHNT and YYREEE (reference sequence).

The CDR3 sequence: CASSDRDRDQPQHF. The CDR3 bases are TGTGCCAGCAGCGACCGGGACAGGGATCAGCCCCAGCATTTT. V is TRBV9 and J is TRBJ1-5; 9 bases match TRBD1. Germline CDR1 is SGDLS and CDR2 is YYNGEE. CDR3 length: 14 residues. Trimming took 3 bases from V and 5 from J; bases not matched to a gene: 3.

The rearrangement uses TRBV7-2 and TRBJ2-5, with D unclear. CDR3 length: 14 residues. Germline CDR1 reads SGHTA; CDR2 reads FQGNSA. V was pared by 5 bases and J by 2 bases, with 12 bases between. DNA of the CDR3: TGTGCCAGCAGCCCACAGCGATTACAAGAGACCCAGTACTTC. This sequence encodes CASSPQRLQETQYF. Full variable domain (outside the CDR3, taken from reference TRBV7-2 and TRBJ2-5): GAGVSQSPSNKVTEKGKDVELRCDPISGHTALYWYRQSLGQGLEFLIYFQGNSAPDKSGLPSDRFSAERTGGSVSTLTIQRTQQEDSAVYLCASSPQRLQETQYFGPGTRLLVL.

The V and J genes are TRBV6-6 and TRBJ1-6, with D unclear. The CDR3 totals 13 residues. Germline CDR1 is MNHNY and CDR2 is SVGAGI (reference sequence). The V and J ends lost 3 bases and 9 bases respectively, with 9 bases between them. CDR3 region: CASSYLEGSPLHF. The CDR3 nucleotides read TGTGCCAGCAGTTATCTTGAGGGTTCACCCCTCCACTTT.

CDR3: CASSLGLAGGLGETQYF. The CDR3 DNA reads TGTGCCAGCAGCCTCGGACTAGCGGGGGGGCTGGGAGAGACCCAGTACTTC. This rearrangement joins TRBV11-2 to TRBJ2-5, with TRBD2 matching over 15 bases. The germline V gene encodes CDR1 SGHAT and CDR2 FQNNGV. CDR3 length: 17 amino acids. Trimming at V came to 5 bases and at J to 4 bases, leaving 8 bases not matched to a gene.

In this sample, this clone turned up a few times. The V and J genes are TRBV27 and TRBJ1-2, with 7 bases fitting TRBD1. CDR3 size: 15 residues. V shed 6 bases, J shed 4 bases, and the junction held 11 bases outside the gene matches. Germline CDR1 and CDR2: MNHEY and SMNVEV (reference sequence). The DNA for the CDR3 is TGTGCCAGCAGATGGTTCATACAGGGGAGCTATGGCTACACCTTC. As protein: CASRWFIQGSYGYTF.

The rearrangement joins TRBV5-6 to TRBJ2-7; 9 bases line up with TRBD1. After removal of 3 bases from V and 3 bases from J, the junction contained 4 bases not matched to a gene. Germline CDR1 SGHDT, CDR2 YYEEEE. The CDR3 consists of 14 residues. CDR3 in amino acids: CASSWGDRVYEQYV. As DNA, the CDR3 is TGTGCCAGCAGCTGGGGGGACAGGGTCTACGAGCAGTACGTC.

The chain carries TRBV16 and TRBJ1-2; D is unclear. Between the trimmed V and J ends, which lost 4 bases and 9 bases, there was a span of 15 bases. Germline-derived CDR1 and CDR2 are KGHSY and FQNENV. The length of the CDR3 is 13 residues. The CDR3 loop is CASSRDVMLSYTF. CDR3 bases: TGTGCCAGCAGCCGAGATGTAATGTTGAGCTACACCTTC.

The V gene is TRBV5-4, the J gene TRBJ1-2, with D unclear. In germline, CDR1 is SGHNT, CDR2 YYREEE (reference sequence). CDR3 length: 15 residues. The V end was cut by 2 bases, the J end by 5 bases, with 16 bases between. As DNA, the CDR3 is TGTGCCAGCAGCTTTGGTGCAGTCATGGGGTATGGCTACACCTTC. Its protein is CASSFGAVMGYGYTF.

The V gene is TRBV15, the J gene TRBJ1-1; no reliable D call. CDR3 length: 12 residues. Trimming shortened V by 1 base and J by 2 bases, and 2 bases separated the two germline ends. Per germline, CDR1 LNHNV and CDR2 YYDKDF (reference sequence). The CDR3 bases are TGTGCCACCAGCAGAGGAAACACTGAAGCTTTCTTT. Encoded protein: CATSRGNTEAFF.

The V call is TRBV6-5, the J call TRBJ1-6; D call uncertain. Germline loops: CDR1 MNHEY, CDR2 SVGAGI. This CDR3 has 16 amino acids. Trimming pared 2 bases from V and 3 bases from J, leaving 11 bases between. DNA for the CDR3: TGTGCCAGCAGTTACGATAACCGGGGCTATAATTCACCCCTCCACTTT. Translation gives CASSYDNRGYNSPLHF.

J is TRBJ2-7 and V is TRBV7-6; perhaps TRBD2 as D (5 bases). The CDR3 runs 13 residues. Per the germline V gene, CDR1 is SGHVS and CDR2 is FNYEAQ. Trimming removed 2 bases from V and 6 bases from J, with 11 bases in between. The CDR3 DNA is TGTGCCAGCAGCTTATACAGTGAGGGCGAGCAGTACGTC. Its protein is CASSLYSEGEQYV.

V is TRBV29-1 and J is TRBJ1-2; possibly TRBD1 for D (5 bases). Trimming shortened V by 4 bases and J by 8 bases, and 17 bases separated the two germline ends. Per the germline V gene, CDR1 is SQVTM and CDR2 is ANQGSEA. The CDR3 has 13 amino acids. The CDR3 DNA reads as TGCAGCGTTGCCCCCCAGGGACTAAAGGGCTACACCTTC. Translating it yields CSVAPQGLKGYTF.

This clone counts as medium-sized (0.01 to 0.1%). The genes are TRBV15 and TRBJ1-1; D possibly corresponds to TRBD1 (5 bases). The germline V and J ends were trimmed by 0 bases and 6 bases, with 14 bases remaining between them. CDR1 is LNHNV, CDR2 YYDKDF, per germline (reference sequence). CDR3 length equals 15 residues. CDR3 in amino acids: CATSRDRGPGSEAFF. As DNA, the CDR3 is TGTGCCACCAGCAGAGATAGGGGACCGGGGTCTGAAGCTTTCTTT.

This chain links TRBV5-1 with TRBJ1-3; 10 nucleotides align to TRBD1. The CDR3 loop spans 15 amino acids. The V gene end was trimmed by 0 bases and the J gene end by 5 bases; junction bases not matched to a gene: 2. Germline V gene sequence: CDR1 SGHRS, CDR2 YFSETQ. The CDR3 sequence: CASSLGQGARNTIYF. The CDR3 nucleotides read TGCGCCAGCAGCTTGGGACAGGGGGCTAGAAACACCATATATTTT.

This rearrangement joins TRBV5-1 to TRBJ1-1, with unresolved D. Germline V gene lookup returns CDR1 SGHRS and CDR2 YFSETQ. Trimming pared 0 bases from V and 2 bases from J, leaving 8 bases between. This CDR3 is 14 amino acids long. The CDR3 bases are TGCGCCAGCAGCTTGGGACATCCAAACACTGAAGCTTTCTTT. Its protein product is CASSLGHPNTEAFF.

The chain recombines TRBV4-2 with TRBJ1-5; the D gene is possibly TRBD1 (5 bases). V shed 4 bases and J shed 1 base, with 14 bases lying between them. The CDR3 totals 16 residues. Germline CDR1 LGHNA, CDR2 YNFKEQ. In nucleotides, the CDR3 is TGTGCCAGCAGCCCCCGGGACTTGGGAAGCAATCAGCCCCAGCATTTT. Its translation is CASSPRDLGSNQPQHF.

The chain employs TRBV5-1 and TRBJ2-3; D perhaps matches TRBD1 (6 bases). CDR1 is SGHRS, CDR2 YFSETQ, per germline. The CDR3 has 15 residues. Trimming removed 4 bases from V and 0 bases from J, with 12 bases in between. CDR3 sequence reads: CASSTDGTSTDTQYF. In nucleotides, the CDR3 is TGCGCCAGCAGCACGGACGGGACAAGCACAGATACGCAGTATTTT.

V usage is TRBV7-9 and J usage is TRBJ2-7; D not resolved. Trimming took off 3 bases at V and 6 bases at J, with 15 bases between the two ends. Germline V lookup: CDR1 SEHNR, CDR2 FQNEAQ (reference sequence). There are 14 residues in the CDR3. Written as DNA, the CDR3 is TGTGCCAGCAGCTTTAGTAGGATTGGCGCCGAGCAGTACGTC. Translating it yields CASSFSRIGAEQYV.

The rearrangement links TRBV14 to TRBJ1-1; D possibly corresponds to TRBD1 (6 bases). The CDR3 consists of 14 residues. Trimming took off 4 bases at V and 1 base at J, with 10 bases between the two ends. From germline, CDR1 is SGHDN and CDR2 FVKESK. The CDR3 nucleotides are TGTGCCAGCAGCCCTACAGGGACGAACACTGAAGCTTTCTTT. This sequence encodes CASSPTGTNTEAFF.

This clone was picked up a small number of times. V gene TRBV19 combines with J gene TRBJ2-6; D is undetermined. The CDR3 loop spans 13 amino acids. Trimming took off 8 bases at V and 1 base at J, with 6 bases between the two ends. CDR1 is LNHDA and CDR2 is SQIVND in the germline V gene (reference sequence). Here the CDR3 reads CASSESGANVLTF. CDR3 coding DNA: TGTGCCAGTTCTGAGTCTGGGGCCAACGTCCTGACTTTC.

The table lists this clone with a few counts. The rearrangement links TRBV7-3 to TRBJ2-1, with no clear D. The CDR3 has 15 residues. CDR1 is SGHTA, CDR2 FQGTGA, per germline. Trimming stripped 6 bases from V and 0 bases from J, with 12 bases between. The CDR3 here is CASSLGSSSYNEQFF. The DNA for the CDR3 is TGTGCCAGCAGTTTGGGTTCTAGCTCCTACAATGAGCAGTTCTTC.

The gene calls are TRBV6-5 and TRBJ2-3, with 8 nucleotides matching TRBD1. Unmatched junction bases numbered 2, after V lost 2 bases and J lost 4 bases. The germline V gene has CDR1 MNHEY and CDR2 SVGAGI. The CDR3 runs 14 residues. The CDR3 reads CASSYGQGSDTQYF. Here the CDR3 DNA reads TGTGCCAGCAGTTACGGACAGGGATCAGATACGCAGTATTTT.

The chain couples TRBV4-1 to TRBJ2-3; D possibly uses TRBD1 or TRBD2 (5 bases each). The CDR3 has 16 amino acids. Between the trimmed V and J ends, which lost 1 base and 5 bases, there was a span of 16 bases. Germline CDR1 and CDR2: MGHRA and YSYEKL. CDR3 amino acids: CASSQGGQGRGDTQYF. The CDR3 DNA sequence: TGCGCCAGCAGCCAAGGAGGGCAGGGACGGGGAGATACGCAGTATTTT.

The genes are TRBV27 and TRBJ2-1; TRBD1 matches at 9 bases. V dropped 3 bases and J dropped 6; count of bases not matched to a gene: 12. CDR3 length: 17 residues. Germline lookup yields CDR1 MNHEY and CDR2 SMNVEV (reference sequence). The CDR3, as DNA: TGTGCCAGCAGTTTTTTGAGTTTGGGACAGGGAGGCAATGAGCAGTTCTTC. It yields the protein CASSFLSLGQGGNEQFF.

The gene calls are TRBV5-1 and TRBJ1-1, with 7 bases matching TRBD1. Germline trimming cut 3 bases from V and 3 bases from J; bases unmatched to any gene: 8. The CDR3 is 15 amino acids. Germline V gene lookup returns CDR1 SGHRS and CDR2 YFSETQ. This CDR3 is CASSSNRGWDTEAFF. The CDR3 bases are TGCGCCAGCAGCTCTAACAGGGGCTGGGACACTGAAGCTTTCTTT.

The chain joins TRBV7-6 to TRBJ2-5, with D unclear. Deletions cut 2 bases from V and 2 bases from J, with 12 bases between. CDR1 and CDR2 (germline): SGHVS, FNYEAQ. The CDR3 consists of 15 residues. The chain's CDR3 is CASSLRVRSQETQYF. The CDR3 nucleotides read TGTGCCAGCAGCTTACGAGTTAGAAGTCAAGAGACCCAGTACTTC.

This clone occurred a few times. This chain uses TRBV5-1 with TRBJ1-6, with 7 positions matching TRBD1. From germline, CDR1 is SGHRS and CDR2 YFSETQ. CDR3 length equals 16 residues. J lost 6 bases, V lost 2 bases, and 8 bases had no gene match. This CDR3 is CASSFGDSSPNSPLHF. The DNA for the CDR3 is TGCGCCAGCAGCTTCGGGGACAGTAGCCCTAATTCACCCCTCCACTTT.

This chain connects TRBV5-1 to TRBJ2-2; 9 bases match TRBD1. The CDR3 consists of 13 residues. V dropped 7 bases and J dropped 5; count of bases not matched to a gene: 3. Germline loops: CDR1 SGHRS, CDR2 YFSETQ. The CDR3: CASWTGETGELFF. The CDR3 DNA sequence: TGCGCCAGCTGGACAGGGGAAACCGGGGAGCTGTTTTTT.

The chain couples TRBV6-4 to TRBJ2-7, with D perhaps given as TRBD1 or TRBD2 (5 bases each). CDR3 size: 16 residues. Trimming took 5 bases from V and 6 from J, leaving 23 bases between them. Germline lookup yields CDR1 MRHNA and CDR2 SNTAGT. In DNA form, the CDR3 reads TGTGCCAGCAGTCACCCACGCTCGGTTAAGGGGACCGAGCAGTACGTC. It specifies CASSHPRSVKGTEQYV.

The genes are TRBV18 and TRBJ2-6; 8 nucleotides align to TRBD1. Germline CDR1 reads KGHSH; CDR2 reads LQKENI. CDR3 size: 18 residues. Losses at the gene ends were 3 bases for V and 0 bases for J; bases not matched to a gene: 7. Here the CDR3 reads CASSPADRGVSGANVLTF. The CDR3 coding sequence is TGTGCCAGCTCACCGGCCGACAGGGGAGTCTCTGGGGCCAACGTCCTGACTTTC. Filled out from reference TRBV18 and TRBJ2-6, the complete variable domain reads NAGVMQNPRHLVRRRGQEARLRCSPMKGHSHVYWYRQLPEEGLKFMVYLQKENIIDESGMPKERFSAEFPKEGPSILRIQQVVRGDSAAYFCASSPADRGVSGANVLTFGAGSRLTVL.